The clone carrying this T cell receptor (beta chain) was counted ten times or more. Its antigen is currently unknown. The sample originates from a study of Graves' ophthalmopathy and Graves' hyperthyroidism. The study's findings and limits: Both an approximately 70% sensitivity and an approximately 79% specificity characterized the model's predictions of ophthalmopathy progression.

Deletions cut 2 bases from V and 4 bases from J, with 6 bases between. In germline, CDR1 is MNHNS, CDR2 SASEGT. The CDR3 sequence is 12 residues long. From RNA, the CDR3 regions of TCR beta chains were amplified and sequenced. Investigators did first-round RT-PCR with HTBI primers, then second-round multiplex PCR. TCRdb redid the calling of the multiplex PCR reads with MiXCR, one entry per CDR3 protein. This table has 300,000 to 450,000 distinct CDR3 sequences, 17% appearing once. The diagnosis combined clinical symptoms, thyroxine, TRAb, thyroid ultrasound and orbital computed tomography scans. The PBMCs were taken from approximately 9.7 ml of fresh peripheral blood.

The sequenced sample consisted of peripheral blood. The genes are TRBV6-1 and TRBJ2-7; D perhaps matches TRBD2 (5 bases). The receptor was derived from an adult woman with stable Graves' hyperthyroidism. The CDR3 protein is CASSETSYEQYF. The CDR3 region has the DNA TGTGCCAGCAGTGAAACTAGTTACGAGCAGTACTTC.